The rows below give T cell receptor beta chains drawn from one sample of a study of neurological immune-mediated disorders. TCRdb re-called the 5' RACE reads through MiXCR, storing one row per CDR3 protein. The top ten clones hold 21% of a sample with 40,000 to 55,000 distinct CDR3 sequences, under 13% of them seen once. Sequences were obtained from PBMCs. These receptors all come from a woman between 40 and 50 years old with HTLV-1-associated myelopathy (HAM/TSP). CDR3s include the opening cysteine and the closing phenylalanine or tryptophan. D genes are given only for firm matches. The size field is filled for only some rows; it gives once, few, many or a size class.

d_gene: NA; j_gene: TRBJ1-1; abundance: many; v_gene: TRBV7-6; len: 15; CDR3nt: TGTGCCAGCAGCTTAGATCTCGGGGAGTCGGCTGAAGCTTTCTTT; CDR3aa: CASSLDLGESAEAFF
d_gene: NA; j_gene: TRBJ2-3; abundance: NA; v_gene: TRBV10-2; len: 14; CDR3nt: TGCGCCAGCAGTGATTCGAGGGCGTCGGATACGCAGTATTTT; CDR3aa: CASSDSRASDTQYF
d_gene: NA; j_gene: TRBJ1-2; abundance: many; v_gene: TRBV4-1; len: 11; CDR3nt: TGCGCCAGCAGCCGGGCTGGGGGCTACACCTTC; CDR3aa: CASSRAGGYTF
d_gene: TRBD1; j_gene: TRBJ1-1; abundance: many; v_gene: TRBV28; len: 16; CDR3nt: TGTGCCAGCAGTTTTGGTGGGAGGGGGCGGCGGACTGAAGCTTTCTTT; CDR3aa: CASSFGGRGRRTEAFF
d_gene: TRBD1; j_gene: TRBJ2-1; abundance: many; v_gene: TRBV5-1; len: 15; CDR3nt: TGCGCCAGCAGCGCCTCCGGGACAGGGAAAAATGAGCAGTTCTTC; CDR3aa: CASSASGTGKNEQFF
d_gene: NA; j_gene: TRBJ2-1; abundance: many; v_gene: TRBV5-6; len: 12; CDR3nt: TGTGCCAGCAGCTTATACGGACGGAGGGGGTTCTTC; CDR3aa: CASSLYGRRGFF
d_gene: NA; j_gene: TRBJ1-5; abundance: many; v_gene: TRBV12-3/TRBV12-4; len: 14; CDR3nt: TGTGCCAGCAGTTCAGGGGTAGGCAATCAGCCCCAGCATTTT; CDR3aa: CASSSGVGNQPQHF
d_gene: TRBD1; j_gene: TRBJ1-1; abundance: NA; v_gene: TRBV7-2; len: 14; CDR3nt: TGTGCCAGCAGCTTAGTGGGACAGGGGACTGAAGCTTTCTTT; CDR3aa: CASSLVGQGTEAFF
d_gene: TRBD1; j_gene: TRBJ1-2; abundance: many; v_gene: TRBV2; len: 14; CDR3nt: TGTGCCAGCAGTGAGGACAGGGAATTTTATGGCTACACCTTC; CDR3aa: CASSEDREFYGYTF
d_gene: NA; j_gene: TRBJ1-1; abundance: many; v_gene: TRBV7-2; len: 14; CDR3nt: TGTGCCAGCAGCTTAGCCGGATCAAACACTGAAGCTTTCTTT; CDR3aa: CASSLAGSNTEAFF
d_gene: TRBD2; j_gene: TRBJ2-3; abundance: many; v_gene: TRBV5-1; len: 15; CDR3nt: TGCGCCAGCAGTCGGAGCGGGGGGGCCACAGATACGCAGTATTTT; CDR3aa: CASSRSGGATDTQYF
d_gene: NA; j_gene: TRBJ2-7; abundance: many; v_gene: TRBV5-5; len: 13; CDR3nt: TGTGCCAGCAGCTTTTACCCCTCCTACGAGCAGTACTTC; CDR3aa: CASSFYPSYEQYF
d_gene: NA; j_gene: TRBJ2-7; abundance: many; v_gene: TRBV5-5; len: 15; CDR3nt: TGTGCCAGCAGCTTATCCCTTTCAGGGTACAACGAGCAGTACTTC; CDR3aa: CASSLSLSGYNEQYF
d_gene: NA; j_gene: TRBJ2-7; abundance: many; v_gene: TRBV5-1; len: 14; CDR3nt: TGCGCCAGCAGCCTGGGGGCATTCTCCTACGAGCAGTACTTC; CDR3aa: CASSLGAFSYEQYF
d_gene: TRBD2; j_gene: TRBJ2-5; abundance: NA; v_gene: TRBV20-1; len: 16; CDR3nt: TGCAGTGCCCCATCCCCACTAGCGGGGTTTCAAGAGACCCAGTACTTC; CDR3aa: CSAPSPLAGFQETQYF
d_gene: NA; j_gene: TRBJ1-1; abundance: many; v_gene: TRBV4-3; len: 18; CDR3nt: TGCGCCAGCAGCCAAGCTCCGAAGGGCCCCGAGAGCTACACTGAAGCTTTCTTT; CDR3aa: CASSQAPKGPESYTEAFF
d_gene: NA; j_gene: TRBJ2-1; abundance: many; v_gene: TRBV20-1; len: 11; CDR3nt: TGCAGTGCTCTGGCAATACGCGAGCAGTTCTTC; CDR3aa: CSALAIREQFF
d_gene: NA; j_gene: TRBJ1-6; abundance: many; v_gene: TRBV11-2; len: 14; CDR3nt: TGTGCCAGCAGCCCCCCTGAATATAATTCACCCCTCCACTTT; CDR3aa: CASSPPEYNSPLHF
d_gene: TRBD2; j_gene: TRBJ2-7; abundance: NA; v_gene: TRBV4-1; len: 14; CDR3nt: TGCGCCAGCAGCCAAGACCTAGCGGGGGGGCTGCGGTACTTC; CDR3aa: CASSQDLAGGLRYF
d_gene: NA; j_gene: TRBJ2-1; abundance: many; v_gene: TRBV7-2; len: 15; CDR3nt: TGTGCCAGCAGCCCTCAGGGAAAATGGTACAATGAGCAGTTCTTC; CDR3aa: CASSPQGKWYNEQFF
d_gene: TRBD1; j_gene: TRBJ2-3; abundance: many; v_gene: TRBV7-9; len: 18; CDR3nt: TGTGCCAGCAGCTTTCCCCGGGACAGGGGATTCAGCACAGATACGCAGTATTTT; CDR3aa: CASSFPRDRGFSTDTQYF
d_gene: NA; j_gene: TRBJ1-3; abundance: many; v_gene: TRBV12-3/TRBV12-4; len: 12; CDR3nt: TGTGCCAGCGATGGGTCTGGAAACACCATATATTTT; CDR3aa: CASDGSGNTIYF
d_gene: NA; j_gene: TRBJ1-3; abundance: many; v_gene: TRBV11-3; len: 13; CDR3nt: TGTGCCAGCGGAGCCGGGGGTGGAAACACCATATATTTT; CDR3aa: CASGAGGGNTIYF
d_gene: TRBD1; j_gene: TRBJ1-1; abundance: many; v_gene: TRBV27; len: 14; CDR3nt: TGTGCCAGCAGTTTGAGGGGGCAGATCTCTAAAGCTTTCTTT; CDR3aa: CASSLRGQISKAFF
d_gene: TRBD1; j_gene: TRBJ2-2; abundance: few; v_gene: TRBV12-3/TRBV12-4; len: 20; CDR3nt: TGTGCCAGCAGTTTACCCCCCACCCACCGCGGACAGGGGAACACCGGGGAGCTGTTTTTT; CDR3aa: CASSLPPTHRGQGNTGELFF
d_gene: TRBD2; j_gene: TRBJ2-2; abundance: NA; v_gene: TRBV12-5; len: 14; CDR3nt: TGTGCTAGTCAACCGGGACTAGAGACCGGGGCGCTGTTTTTT; CDR3aa: CASQPGLETGALFF
d_gene: NA; j_gene: TRBJ1-4; abundance: many; v_gene: TRBV29-1; len: 15; CDR3nt: TGCAGCGTTAGGCCCCGCGGGGTCTCTAATGAAAAACTGTTTTTT; CDR3aa: CSVRPRGVSNEKLFF
d_gene: NA; j_gene: TRBJ2-2; abundance: many; v_gene: TRBV27; len: 13; CDR3nt: TGTGCCAGCAGTTTTTTTAACACCGGGGAGCTGTTTTTT; CDR3aa: CASSFFNTGELFF
d_gene: NA; j_gene: TRBJ1-5; abundance: NA; v_gene: TRBV29-1; len: 13; CDR3nt: TGCAGCGTACAAGGGGAAAGCAATCAGCCCCAGCATTTT; CDR3aa: CSVQGESNQPQHF
d_gene: TRBD1; j_gene: TRBJ2-3; abundance: many; v_gene: TRBV12-3/TRBV12-4; len: 16; CDR3nt: TGTGCCAGCAGTCGGACAGGGGACTATTTCACAGATACGCAGTATTTT; CDR3aa: CASSRTGDYFTDTQYF
d_gene: NA; j_gene: TRBJ1-5; abundance: many; v_gene: TRBV30; len: 16; CDR3nt: TGTGCCTGGAGTGTATTCAACTTGGATAGCAATCAGCCCCAGCATTTT; CDR3aa: CAWSVFNLDSNQPQHF
d_gene: NA; j_gene: TRBJ1-1; abundance: many; v_gene: TRBV11-1; len: 13; CDR3nt: TGTGCCAGCAGCTTAGAAGGGGGCACTGAAGCTTTCTTT; CDR3aa: CASSLEGGTEAFF
d_gene: NA; j_gene: TRBJ1-2; abundance: many; v_gene: TRBV20-1; len: 15; CDR3nt: TGCAGTGCTAGAGCGGGAGGGGCCCCTTACTATGGCTACACCTTC; CDR3aa: CSARAGGAPYYGYTF
d_gene: TRBD1; j_gene: TRBJ1-5; abundance: NA; v_gene: TRBV5-1; len: 16; CDR3nt: TGCGCCAGCAGCCTAGGGACAGGGGGCGCGGAACAGCCCCAGCATTTT; CDR3aa: CASSLGTGGAEQPQHF
d_gene: NA; j_gene: TRBJ2-3; abundance: many; v_gene: TRBV18; len: 15; CDR3nt: TGTGCCAGCTCACAAGACGGAACTAGCACAGATACGCAGTATTTT; CDR3aa: CASSQDGTSTDTQYF
d_gene: TRBD2; j_gene: TRBJ2-7; abundance: many; v_gene: TRBV20-1; len: 16; CDR3nt: TGCAGTGCTAGGGGGCTAGCGGGGGGTGACTCCTACGAGCAGTACTTC; CDR3aa: CSARGLAGGDSYEQYF
d_gene: NA; j_gene: TRBJ1-2; abundance: many; v_gene: TRBV7-2; len: 14; CDR3nt: TGTGCCAGAACCTCGAGACACCCAACTTCTGGCTACACCTTC; CDR3aa: CARTSRHPTSGYTF
d_gene: TRBD2; j_gene: TRBJ2-3; abundance: many; v_gene: TRBV7-3; len: 13; CDR3nt: TGTGCCAGCAGCCCGACTAGCGGGGGTACGCAGTATTTT; CDR3aa: CASSPTSGGTQYF
d_gene: TRBD1; j_gene: TRBJ2-7; abundance: many; v_gene: TRBV4-1; len: 20; CDR3nt: TGCGCCAGCAGCCAAGACCCGGGACAGGGAAATGGGGTTGTGACCTACGAGCAGTACTTC; CDR3aa: CASSQDPGQGNGVVTYEQYF
d_gene: NA; j_gene: TRBJ1-2; abundance: many; v_gene: TRBV7-8; len: 13; CDR3nt: TGTGCCAGCAGCTTGGTACAGAACTATGGCTACACCTTC; CDR3aa: CASSLVQNYGYTF
d_gene: TRBD1; j_gene: TRBJ2-7; abundance: NA; v_gene: TRBV3-1; len: 14; CDR3nt: TGTGCCAGCAGACCCGCAGGGGGCTTCGACGAGCAGTACTTC; CDR3aa: CASRPAGGFDEQYF
d_gene: NA; j_gene: TRBJ2-3; abundance: many; v_gene: TRBV7-8; len: 12; CDR3nt: TGTGCCAGCAGCCCGAGCACAGATACGCAGTATTTT; CDR3aa: CASSPSTDTQYF
d_gene: TRBD1; j_gene: TRBJ1-4; abundance: many; v_gene: TRBV6-1; len: 14; CDR3nt: TGTGCCAGCAGGGATACAGGGGGTGGTGAAAAACTGTTTTTT; CDR3aa: CASRDTGGGEKLFF
d_gene: NA; j_gene: TRBJ2-3; abundance: many; v_gene: TRBV5-1; len: 14; CDR3nt: TGCGCCAGCAGCTTGGAACAGGCGGGGGATACGCAGTATTTT; CDR3aa: CASSLEQAGDTQYF
d_gene: TRBD1; j_gene: TRBJ1-2; abundance: many; v_gene: TRBV29-1; len: 13; CDR3nt: TGCAGCGTTGACCGGGGGACAGAGATTAGCTACACCTTC; CDR3aa: CSVDRGTEISYTF